This entry lists 17 T cell receptor beta chains sequenced from one sample in a study of tissue T cells after allogeneic stem cell transplantation. The repertoire was sequenced with immunoSEQ multiplex PCR; TCRdb's copy has only in-frame clones and lacks some. The sample holds about 5,400 clones; 75% to 85% are singletons and the top ten take about 5%. Sequencing used blood, obtained before transplantation. These receptors all stem from a man aged 40 to 69 who later had graft-versus-host disease after an allogeneic stem cell transplant.

V usage is TRBV9 and J usage is TRBJ2-5; D is possibly TRBD2 (6 bases). The CDR3 is made up of 15 amino acids. Trimming stripped 0 bases from V and 1 base from J, with 10 bases between. Germline V CDR1 and CDR2: SGDLS, YYNGEE. The CDR3 nucleotides are TGTGCCAGCAGCGTAGCCGGGGGTTCCCAAGAGACCCAGTACTTC. Protein sequence: CASSVAGGSQETQYF.

This clone showed up just a few times. V gene TRBV5-6 combines with J gene TRBJ2-7; 10 bases map to TRBD2. Germline V CDR1 and CDR2: SGHDT, YYEEEE. V shed 5 bases and J 6 bases; nucleotides not matched to a gene: 11. The CDR3 is 15 amino acids. CDR3 DNA: TGTGCCAGCAGTCAAGCGGGGGGGCCCCTCTTCGAGCAGTACTTC. Its translation is CASSQAGGPLFEQYF.

This chain connects TRBV11-3 to TRBJ1-1; the D gene is possibly TRBD1 (6 bases). The CDR3 loop spans 12 amino acids. Germline values: CDR1 SGHNT, CDR2 YENEEA. The ends were cut back, 5 bases at V and 6 bases at J, with 10 bases in the middle. The CDR3 loop reads CASSQGGAEAFF. As DNA, the CDR3 is TGTGCCAGCAGCCAAGGGGGGGCTGAAGCTTTCTTT.

V usage is TRBV28 and J usage is TRBJ1-2, with D perhaps TRBD1 (5 bases). V lost 6 bases and J lost 4, with 12 bases in between. Looked up from germline, CDR1 is MDHEN and CDR2 is SYDVKM. The CDR3 covers 13 residues. DNA for the CDR3: TGTGCCAGCAGACCAGGGTGGACCTATGGCTACACCTTC. Protein product: CASRPGWTYGYTF.

The chain couples TRBV4-1 to TRBJ2-5; weak D call: TRBD1 (5 bases). V gave up 1 base and J gave up 1 base, with 10 bases separating them. Germline V CDR1 and CDR2: MGHRA, YSYEKL. CDR3 length: 15 amino acids. CDR3 sequence reads: CASSQAATVQETQYF. In DNA form, the CDR3 reads TGCGCCAGCAGCCAAGCGGCGACAGTCCAAGAGACCCAGTACTTC.

J is TRBJ2-7 and V is TRBV9; no definite D call. Germline V gene sequence: CDR1 SGDLS, CDR2 YYNGEE. Deletions cut 3 bases from V and 6 bases from J, with 13 bases between. The CDR3 consists of 13 residues. The CDR3 loop reads CASSAGRIGEQYF. CDR3 coding DNA: TGTGCCAGCAGCGCGGGTAGAATTGGCGAGCAGTACTTC.

The table lists this clone with a count of one. The chain joins TRBV23-1 to TRBJ2-2; D ambiguous. TRBV23-1 is an open reading frame whose function is uncertain. The CDR3 is 13 residues long. V was shortened by 0 bases and J by 6 bases, with 5 bases between the two germline ends. The CDR3 sequence: CASSQSPPGELFF. Here the CDR3 DNA reads TGCGCCAGCAGTCAATCCCCACCCGGGGAGCTGTTTTTT.

The J gene is TRBJ1-1, the V gene TRBV11-2, with D tentatively TRBD1 (5 bases). V was clipped by 3 bases and J by 0 bases, with 14 bases between them. The CDR3 is 16 amino acids. CDR1 and CDR2 from the germline V gene are SGHAT and FQNNGV. CDR3 loop: CASSFPRGAVNTEAFF. The CDR3 DNA reads TGTGCCAGCAGCTTCCCACGTGGGGCGGTGAACACTGAAGCTTTCTTT.

The V call is TRBV24-1, the J call TRBJ1-5, with 9 positions matching TRBD1. Germline V lookup: CDR1 KGHDR, CDR2 SFDVKD. Unmatched junction bases numbered 15, after V lost 12 bases and J lost 1 base. The length of the CDR3 is 17 residues. The CDR3 sequence is CALQGTGIWWSNQPQHF. The CDR3 nucleotides are TGTGCCCTCCAAGGGACAGGGATTTGGTGGAGCAATCAGCCCCAGCATTTT.

The V gene is TRBV5-1, the J gene TRBJ2-4; D not resolved. Looked up from germline, CDR1 is SGHRS and CDR2 is YFSETQ. This CDR3 is built from 17 residues. Trimming took 0 bases from V and 1 from J, leaving 14 bases between them. CDR3 nucleotides: TGCGCCAGCAGCTTGGAATTACTCCGGTCCGCCAAAAACATTCAGTACTTC. It codes for CASSLELLRSAKNIQYF.

A single count supports this clone. J is TRBJ2-7 and V is TRBV5-6, with TRBD2 as a possible D gene (6 bases). This CDR3 region has 13 residues. With 4 bases removed from V and 6 bases from J, the gap between germline ends came to 14 bases. Germline CDR1 reads SGHDT; CDR2 reads YYEEEE. The CDR3 nucleotides are TGTGCCAGCAGCGCAGGGACTTTAGGCGAGCAGTACTTC. Translating gives CASSAGTLGEQYF. Looking up the rest from reference TRBV5-6 and TRBJ2-7 gives the full variable domain: DAGVTQSPTHLIKTRGQQVTLRCSPKSGHDTVSWYQQALGQGPQFIFQYYEEEERQRGNFPDRFSGHQFPNYSSELNVNALLLGDSALYLCASSAGTLGEQYFGPGTRLTVT.

This clone appeared a single time. The CDR3 sequence is CAWSAVEPPEQFF. For the CDR3, the DNA is TGTGCCTGGAGTGCGGTTGAGCCTCCTGAGCAGTTCTTC. This chain connects TRBV30 to TRBJ2-1; D gene uncertain. Trimming cost V 1 base and J 9 bases, with 13 bases left between them. The CDR3 sequence is 13 residues long. Germline V lookup: CDR1 GTSNPN, CDR2 SVGIG (reference sequence). The full variable domain, rest sourced from reference TRBV30 and TRBJ2-1, is SQTIHQWPATLVQPVGSPLSLECTVEGTSNPNLYWYRQAAGRGLQLLFYSVGIGQISSEVPQNLSASRPQDRQFILSSKKLLLSDSGFYLCAWSAVEPPEQFFGPGTRLTVL.

The gene calls are TRBV28 and TRBJ2-5; 14 bases agree with TRBD2. The CDR3 consists of 16 residues. V lost 5 bases and J lost 5; bases outside the gene matches: 7. The germline V gene encodes CDR1 MDHEN and CDR2 SYDVKM. The chain's CDR3 is CASSTRLAGGRETQYF. The CDR3 DNA sequence: TGTGCCAGCAGTACGCGACTAGCGGGAGGGAGGGAGACCCAGTACTTC.

In DNA form, the CDR3 reads TGTGCCAGCAGCCCGAGAGGACAGGGTGGGACAGATACGCAGTATTTT. Amino acid sequence: CASSPRGQGGTDTQYF. J is TRBJ2-3 and V is TRBV7-9; 8 nucleotides line up with TRBD1. The V and J ends lost 5 bases and 3 bases, in that order; junction bases with no gene match: 10. The germline CDR1 and CDR2 sequences are SEHNR and FQNEAQ (reference sequence). There are 16 residues in the CDR3.

The chain is built from TRBV19 and TRBJ2-5, with TRBD2 matching over 10 bases. The CDR3 is made up of 14 amino acids. V shed 7 bases, J shed 5 bases, and the junction held 7 bases outside the gene matches. Looked up from germline, CDR1 is LNHDA and CDR2 is SQIVND (reference sequence). The CDR3 is CASNVAGGSETQYF. In DNA, the CDR3 is TGTGCCAGTAATGTAGCGGGAGGAAGCGAGACCCAGTACTTC.

The chain couples TRBV30 to TRBJ1-2; D unclear. V was pared by 3 bases and J by 6 bases, with 17 bases between. This CDR3 has 14 amino acids. From germline, CDR1 is GTSNPN and CDR2 SVGIG (reference sequence). CDR3 sequence: CAWSSLPNVDGYTF. Written as DNA, the CDR3 is TGTGCCTGGAGCTCCCTTCCCAATGTAGATGGCTACACCTTC.

The chain couples TRBV2 to TRBJ2-1; possibly TRBD2 for D (7 bases). Germline V gene sequence: CDR1 SNHLY, CDR2 FYNNEI. V shed 4 bases and J shed 9 bases, with 16 bases lying between them. The CDR3 covers 14 residues. The CDR3 coding sequence is TGTGCCAGCAGTGGGACTAGAGTCAGGGGTGAGCAGTTCTTC. It translates to CASSGTRVRGEQFF. Full variable domain (rest looked up from reference TRBV2 and TRBJ2-1): EPEVTQTPSHQVTQMGQEVILRCVPISNHLYFYWYRQILGQKVEFLVSFYNNEISEKSEIFDDQFSVERPDGSNFTLKIRSTKLEDSAMYFCASSGTRVRGEQFFGPGTRLTVL.